This T cell receptor beta chain was sequenced during a study of T cell responses to AZD1222 COVID-19 vaccine. V lost 6 bases and J 7 bases, leaving 19 bases between the germline ends. Germline values: CDR1 MNHEY, CDR2 SMNVEV (reference sequence). The CDR3 runs 14 residues. Clones were sequenced by immunoSEQ multiplex PCR, and TCRdb holds only the in-frame ones, with some missing. The top ten hold about 1.6% of the sample, which has some 120,000 clones, about 91% seen once. The TCR comes from an adult who received the AZD1222 COVID-19 vaccine. The chain is built from TRBV27 and TRBJ2-7; D is perhaps TRBD2 (6 bases). This sample comprised peripheral blood, obtained 28 days after the second AZD1222 dose. The CDR3 DNA follows: TGTGCCAGCAGCCTAGGCGGGGACCTTAGGGAGCAGTACTTC. This encodes CASSLGGDLREQYF.